Below, 18 T cell receptor beta chains from the same sample are listed, as sequenced in a study of blood T cell repertoires in COVID-19. Some clones are missing from TCRdb's copy, which holds only in-frame ones; the method was immunoSEQ multiplex PCR. The table lists hundreds of thousands of clones, more than 75% of them singletons. Sequences were obtained from PBMCs or T cells enriched from blood (not recorded which). These receptors were obtained from a woman aged 30 to 39 who had recovered from COVID-19.

This chain uses TRBV12-3 or TRBV12-4 with TRBJ1-2; D ambiguous. V was trimmed by 3 bases and J by 2 bases, leaving 7 bases between them. CDR3 length: 13 residues. CDR3 nucleotides: TGTGCCAGCAGTTTCTTACGGAACTATGGCTACACCTTC. Its protein is CASSFLRNYGYTF.

The chain is built from TRBV6-5 and TRBJ2-7, with 11 bases lining up with TRBD2. CDR3 length: 15 residues. Germline V gives CDR1 MNHEY, CDR2 SVGAGI. The J segment lost 6 bases and the V segment lost 7 bases, leaving 11 bases of the junction unmatched. CDR3 amino acids: CASKASGGPPFEQYF. The CDR3 DNA follows: TGTGCCAGCAAGGCTAGCGGGGGGCCCCCTTTCGAGCAGTACTTC.

This chain's CDR3 is CASRPGRGREKLFF. CDR3 DNA sequence: TGTGCCAGCAGACCCGGGAGGGGGCGCGAAAAACTGTTTTTT. This chain connects TRBV25-1 to TRBJ1-4; 7 bases align to TRBD1. Unmatched junction bases numbered 9, after V lost 6 bases and J lost 8 bases. CDR1 is MGHDK, CDR2 SYGVNS, per germline. CDR3 length: 14 residues.

The rearrangement joins TRBV5-1 to TRBJ1-5; maybe TRBD1 (5 bases). V lost 4 bases, J lost 1 base, and 12 bases lay in between. This CDR3 contains 15 residues. Per germline, CDR1 SGHRS and CDR2 YFSETQ. In DNA form, the CDR3 reads TGCGCCAGCAGCCCTACCCCAGGGAGCAATCAGCCCCAGCATTTT. It is translated as CASSPTPGSNQPQHF. The whole variable domain, remainder taken from reference TRBV5-1 and TRBJ1-5, is KAGVTQTPRYLIKTRGQQVTLSCSPISGHRSVSWYQQTPGQGLQFLFEYFSETQRNKGNFPGRFSGRQFSNSRSEMNVSTLELGDSALYLCASSPTPGSNQPQHFGDGTRLSIL.

This clone was picked up a small number of times. CDR3 in amino acids: CASSLQMNTEAFF. The DNA for the CDR3 is TGTGCCAGCAGCTTACAGATGAACACTGAAGCTTTCTTT. The rearrangement joins TRBV5-4 to TRBJ1-1; D is unresolved. The CDR3 length is 13 residues. The V end lost 2 bases, the J end lost 0 bases, and 5 bases lay between the germline ends. Germline CDR1 and CDR2: SGHNT and YYREEE (reference sequence).

The chain links TRBV7-7 to TRBJ2-5; D might be TRBD1 (5 bases). The CDR3 is 15 amino acids. V lost 1 base and J lost 3, with 12 bases in between. In germline, CDR1 is SSHAT, CDR2 FNYEAQ (reference sequence). CDR3 region: CASSLEVGPEETQYF. The CDR3 DNA sequence: TGTGCCAGCAGCTTAGAGGTGGGGCCGGAAGAGACCCAGTACTTC.

The V gene is TRBV18, the J gene TRBJ2-7; D is unclear. The CDR3 length is 12 residues. Per germline, CDR1 KGHSH and CDR2 LQKENI. Trimming shortened V by 6 bases and J by 6 bases, and 12 bases separated the two germline ends. In DNA form, the CDR3 reads TGTGCCAGCTCCCTACAGTCTTTCGAGCAGTACTTC. It encodes CASSLQSFEQYF.

This chain links TRBV4-1 with TRBJ1-4, with 12 bases matching TRBD1. The CDR3 totals 18 residues. With V trimmed by 3 bases and J by 3 bases, 8 bases remained unmatched. Germline CDR1 is MGHRA and CDR2 is YSYEKL. The CDR3 loop reads CASSHPPGQGAANEKLFF. CDR3 nucleotides: TGCGCCAGCAGCCACCCACCGGGACAGGGGGCGGCTAATGAAAAACTGTTTTTT.

This chain connects TRBV7-8 to TRBJ1-2; 8 bases are shared with TRBD1. Looked up from germline, CDR1 is SGHVS and CDR2 is FQNEAQ. The trim removed 0 bases at V and 6 bases at J, leaving 6 bases unmatched. This CDR3 has 15 amino acids. In nucleotides, the CDR3 is TGTGCCAGCAGCTTAGCTGAGACAGGGGTGAATGGCTACACCTTC. Amino acid sequence: CASSLAETGVNGYTF.

The rearrangement joins TRBV3-1 (or the pseudogene TRBV3-2) to TRBJ1-1; possible D gene TRBD1, 6 bases. The ends were cut back, 0 bases at V and 11 bases at J, with 13 bases in the middle. This CDR3 has 13 amino acids. Germline values: CDR1 LGHDT, CDR2 YNNKEL (reference sequence). CDR3 nucleotide sequence: TGTGCCAGCAGCCAAGATAAGCTAACAGGGGCTTTCTTT. Translating gives CASSQDKLTGAFF.

This clone was counted a single time. The J gene is TRBJ2-7, the V gene TRBV4-2, with 11 nucleotides matching TRBD2. Germline CDR1 LGHNA, CDR2 YNFKEQ. The V segment lost 3 bases and the J segment 2 bases; nucleotides outside the gene matches: 9. The CDR3 spans 17 residues. The CDR3 sequence is CASSQPLLAGAPYEQYF. In DNA form, the CDR3 reads TGTGCCAGCAGCCAGCCCCTACTAGCGGGGGCCCCCTACGAGCAGTACTTC.

This rearrangement joins TRBV12-3 or TRBV12-4 to TRBJ1-1, with D uncertain. Trimming took 8 bases from V and 7 from J, leaving 14 bases between them. CDR3 length: 12 amino acids. The CDR3 reads CASWRGEGEAFF. The CDR3 region has the DNA TGTGCCAGCTGGAGAGGTGAGGGTGAAGCTTTCTTT.

This clone was seen just once. The rearrangement links TRBV30 to TRBJ1-6, with 7 bases lining up with TRBD1. The CDR3 sequence is 13 residues long. Germline V gives CDR1 GTSNPN, CDR2 SVGIG (reference sequence). The J segment lost 10 bases and the V segment lost 2 bases, leaving 5 bases of the junction unmatched. DNA for the CDR3: TGTGCCTGGAGTAGGCAGGGGGGATCACCCCTCCACTTT. Amino acid sequence: CAWSRQGGSPLHF.

This clone appeared a single time. The V and J genes are TRBV4-3 and TRBJ1-4, with D maybe TRBD1 (5 bases). V shed 1 base and J shed 12 bases, with 12 bases lying between them. This CDR3 has 13 amino acids. CDR1 is LGHNA and CDR2 is YSLEER in the germline V gene. The CDR3 loop is CASSQAVGGELFF. The CDR3 DNA sequence: TGCGCCAGCAGCCAAGCGGTCGGAGGGGAACTGTTTTTT.

The chain combines TRBV21-1 with TRBJ2-7; the DNA was not compared with TRBD1, the D call given in the table. TRBV21-1 represents a pseudogene. This CDR3 is built from 16 residues. The chain's CDR3 is CASSLGTEGGHYEQYF. The CDR3 DNA is TGTGCCAGCAGTTTAGGGACAGAGGGAGGCCACTACGAGCAGTACTTC.

In the case of this clone: Other nucleotide sequences in the sample specify the same CDR3. The chain links TRBV9 to TRBJ2-3, with D uncertain. The germline gives CDR1 SGDLS, CDR2 YYNGEE. V shed 1 base and J shed 2 bases, with 8 bases lying between them. The CDR3 runs 14 residues. Written as DNA, the CDR3 is TGTGCCAGCAGCGTATCCCCTTCCACAGATACGCAGTATTTT. Amino acids: CASSVSPSTDTQYF.

The chain has TRBV30 and TRBJ1-1; no clear D gene. V dropped 2 bases and J dropped 1 base, with 11 bases sitting between them. Germline V CDR1 and CDR2: GTSNPN, SVGIG (reference sequence). CDR3 length equals 14 residues. The CDR3 coding sequence is TGTGCCTGGAGTACCCTATCGTGGAACACTGAAGCTTTCTTT. Translation: CAWSTLSWNTEAFF. Full variable domain (outside the CDR3, taken from reference TRBV30 and TRBJ1-1): SQTIHQWPATLVQPVGSPLSLECTVEGTSNPNLYWYRQAAGRGLQLLFYSVGIGQISSEVPQNLSASRPQDRQFILSSKKLLLSDSGFYLCAWSTLSWNTEAFFGQGTRLTVV.

This clone was counted once. The chain couples TRBV14 to TRBJ1-3, with 10 bases aligning to TRBD1. The CDR3 is 19 residues long. Germline CDR1 is SGHDN and CDR2 is FVKESK. V was pared by 2 bases and J by 1 base, with 11 bases of the junction left unmatched. CDR3 coding DNA: TGTGCCAGCAGCCAATTTCCGGGACAGGGGCCTCAGTCTGGAAACACCATATATTTT. It codes for CASSQFPGQGPQSGNTIYF.